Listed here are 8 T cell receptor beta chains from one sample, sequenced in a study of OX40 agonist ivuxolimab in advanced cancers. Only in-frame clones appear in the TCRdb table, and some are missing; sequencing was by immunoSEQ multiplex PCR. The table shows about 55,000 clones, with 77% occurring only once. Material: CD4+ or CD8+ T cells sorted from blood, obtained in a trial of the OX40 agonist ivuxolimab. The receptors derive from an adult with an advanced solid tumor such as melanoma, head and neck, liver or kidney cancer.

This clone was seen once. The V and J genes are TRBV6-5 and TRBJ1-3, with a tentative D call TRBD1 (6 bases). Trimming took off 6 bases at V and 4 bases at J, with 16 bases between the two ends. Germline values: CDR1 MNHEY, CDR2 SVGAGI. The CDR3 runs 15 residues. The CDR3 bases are TGTGCCAGCAGAACACTTACAGGGTCCGGAAACACCATATATTTT. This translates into CASRTLTGSGNTIYF.

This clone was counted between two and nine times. CDR3 loop: CASSSPPTGSSYNEQFF. In nucleotides, the CDR3 is TGTGCCAGTAGTTCTCCCCCGACAGGGAGCTCCTACAATGAGCAGTTCTTC. The chain employs TRBV19 and TRBJ2-1; 7 bases line up with TRBD1. V lost 5 bases to trimming and J lost 0 bases; unmatched junction nucleotides: 10. Germline CDR1 reads LNHDA; CDR2 reads SQIVND (reference sequence). CDR3 size: 17 residues.

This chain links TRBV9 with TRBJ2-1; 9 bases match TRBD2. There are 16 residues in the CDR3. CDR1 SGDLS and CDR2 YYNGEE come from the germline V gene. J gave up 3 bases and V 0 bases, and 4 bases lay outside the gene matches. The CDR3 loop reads CASSVGISGGYNEQFF. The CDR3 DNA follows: TGTGCCAGCAGCGTAGGGATTAGCGGGGGCTACAATGAGCAGTTCTTC. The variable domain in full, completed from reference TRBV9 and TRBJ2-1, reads DSGVTQTPKHLITATGQRVTLRCSPRSGDLSVYWYQQSLDQGLQFLIQYYNGEERAKGNILERFSAQQFPDLHSELNLSSLELGDSALYFCASSVGISGGYNEQFFGPGTRLTVL.

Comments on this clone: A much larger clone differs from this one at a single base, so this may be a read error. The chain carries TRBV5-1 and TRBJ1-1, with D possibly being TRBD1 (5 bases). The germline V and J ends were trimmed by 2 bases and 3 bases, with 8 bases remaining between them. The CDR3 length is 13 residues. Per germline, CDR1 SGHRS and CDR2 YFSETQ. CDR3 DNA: TGCGCCAGCAGCTTCGTAGGGGACACTGAAGCTTTCTTT. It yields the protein CASSFVGDTEAFF.

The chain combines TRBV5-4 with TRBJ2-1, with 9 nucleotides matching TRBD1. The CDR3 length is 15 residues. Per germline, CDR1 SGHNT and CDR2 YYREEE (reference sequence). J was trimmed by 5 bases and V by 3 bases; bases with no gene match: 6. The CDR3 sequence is CASSSPGQGNNEQFF. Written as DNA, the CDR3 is TGTGCCAGCAGCTCACCGGGACAGGGCAACAATGAGCAGTTCTTC.

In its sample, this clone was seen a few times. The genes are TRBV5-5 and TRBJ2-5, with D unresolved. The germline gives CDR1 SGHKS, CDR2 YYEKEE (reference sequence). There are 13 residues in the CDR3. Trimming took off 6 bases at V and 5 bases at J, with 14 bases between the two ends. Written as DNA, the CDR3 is TGTGCCAGCACCCATGGCCAGCCGGAGACCCAGTACTTC. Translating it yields CASTHGQPETQYF. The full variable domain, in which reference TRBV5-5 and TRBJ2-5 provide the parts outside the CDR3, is DAGVTQSPTHLIKTRGQQVTLRCSPISGHKSVSWYQQVLGQGPQFIFQYYEKEERGRGNFPDRFSARQFPNYSSELNVNALLLGDSALYLCASTHGQPETQYFGPGTRLLVL.

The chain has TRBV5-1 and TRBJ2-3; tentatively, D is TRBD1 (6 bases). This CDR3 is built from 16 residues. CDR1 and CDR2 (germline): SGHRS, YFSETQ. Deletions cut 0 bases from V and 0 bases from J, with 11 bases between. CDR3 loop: CASSLGAGASTDTQYF. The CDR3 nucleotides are TGCGCCAGCAGCTTGGGTGCAGGGGCCAGCACAGATACGCAGTATTTT.

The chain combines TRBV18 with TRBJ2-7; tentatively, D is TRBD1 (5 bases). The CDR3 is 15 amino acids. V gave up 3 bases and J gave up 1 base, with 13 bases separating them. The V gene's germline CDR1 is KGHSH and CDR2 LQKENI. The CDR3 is CASSPSPAGSYEQYF. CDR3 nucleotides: TGTGCCAGCTCACCGTCCCCGGCAGGGTCCTACGAGCAGTACTTC.